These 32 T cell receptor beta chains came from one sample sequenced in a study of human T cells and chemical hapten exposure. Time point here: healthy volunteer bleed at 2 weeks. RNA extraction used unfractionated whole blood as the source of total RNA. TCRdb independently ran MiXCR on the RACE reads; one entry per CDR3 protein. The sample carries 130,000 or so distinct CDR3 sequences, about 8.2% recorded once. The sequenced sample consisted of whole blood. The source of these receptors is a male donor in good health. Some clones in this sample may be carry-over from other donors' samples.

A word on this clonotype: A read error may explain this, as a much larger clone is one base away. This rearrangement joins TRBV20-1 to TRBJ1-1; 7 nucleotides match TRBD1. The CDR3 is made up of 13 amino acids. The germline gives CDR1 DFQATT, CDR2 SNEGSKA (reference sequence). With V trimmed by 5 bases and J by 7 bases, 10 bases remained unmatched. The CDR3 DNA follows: TGCAGTGCTTCGGGGGGACAGTTTAATGAAGCTTTCTTT. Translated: CSASGGQFNEAFF.

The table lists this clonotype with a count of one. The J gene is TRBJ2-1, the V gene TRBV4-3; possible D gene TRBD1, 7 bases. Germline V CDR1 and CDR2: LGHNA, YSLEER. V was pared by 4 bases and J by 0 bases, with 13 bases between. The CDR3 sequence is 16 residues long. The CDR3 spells CASSRGGGGSYNEQFF. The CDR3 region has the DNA TGCGCCAGCAGCCGCGGAGGGGGCGGCTCCTACAATGAGCAGTTCTTC.

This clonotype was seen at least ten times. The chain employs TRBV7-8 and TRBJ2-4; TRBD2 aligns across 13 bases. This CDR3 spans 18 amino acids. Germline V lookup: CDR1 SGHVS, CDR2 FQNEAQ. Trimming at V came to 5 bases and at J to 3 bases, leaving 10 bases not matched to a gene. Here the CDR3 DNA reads TGTGCCAGCAGCCAAGAGGGACTAGCGGGAATCGTCAAAAACATTCAGTACTTC. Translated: CASSQEGLAGIVKNIQYF.

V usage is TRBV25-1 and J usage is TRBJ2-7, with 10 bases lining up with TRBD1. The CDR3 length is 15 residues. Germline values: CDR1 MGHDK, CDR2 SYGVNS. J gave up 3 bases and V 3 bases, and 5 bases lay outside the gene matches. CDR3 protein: CASSDTGTGVYEQYF. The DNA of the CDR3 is TGTGCCAGCAGTGACACCGGGACAGGGGTCTACGAGCAGTACTTC.

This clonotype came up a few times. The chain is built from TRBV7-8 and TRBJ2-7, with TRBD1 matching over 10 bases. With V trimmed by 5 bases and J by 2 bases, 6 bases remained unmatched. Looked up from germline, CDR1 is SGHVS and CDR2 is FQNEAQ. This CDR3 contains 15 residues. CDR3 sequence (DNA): TGTGCCAGCAGCGCCCGGGACAGGGGTACCTACGAGCAGTACTTC. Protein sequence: CASSARDRGTYEQYF.

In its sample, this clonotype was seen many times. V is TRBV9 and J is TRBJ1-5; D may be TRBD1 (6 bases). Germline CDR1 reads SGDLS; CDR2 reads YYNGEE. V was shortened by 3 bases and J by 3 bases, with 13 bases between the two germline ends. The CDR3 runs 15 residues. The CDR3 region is CASSARGGYNQPQHF. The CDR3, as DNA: TGTGCCAGCAGCGCCAGAGGGGGGTACAATCAGCCCCAGCATTTT.

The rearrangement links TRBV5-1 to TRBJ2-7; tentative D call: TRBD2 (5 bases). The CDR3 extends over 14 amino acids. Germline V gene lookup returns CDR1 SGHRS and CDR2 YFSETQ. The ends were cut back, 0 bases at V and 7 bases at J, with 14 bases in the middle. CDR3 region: CASSLALATGEQYF. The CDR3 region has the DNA TGCGCCAGCAGCTTGGCTTTAGCGACGGGGGAGCAGTACTTC.

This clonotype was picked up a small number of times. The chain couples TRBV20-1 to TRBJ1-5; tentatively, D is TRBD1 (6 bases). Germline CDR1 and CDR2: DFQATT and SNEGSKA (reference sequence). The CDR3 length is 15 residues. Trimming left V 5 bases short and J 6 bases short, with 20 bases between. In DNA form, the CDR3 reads TGCAGTGCTGTACAGGGAAGTGGAAGGGCTCAGCCCCAGCATTTT. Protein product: CSAVQGSGRAQPQHF.

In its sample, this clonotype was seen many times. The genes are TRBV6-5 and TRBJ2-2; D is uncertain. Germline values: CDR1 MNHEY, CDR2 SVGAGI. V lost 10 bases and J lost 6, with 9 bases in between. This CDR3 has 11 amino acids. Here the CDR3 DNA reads TGTGCCACCCGCGGCGCCGGGGAGCTGTTTTTT. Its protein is CATRGAGELFF.

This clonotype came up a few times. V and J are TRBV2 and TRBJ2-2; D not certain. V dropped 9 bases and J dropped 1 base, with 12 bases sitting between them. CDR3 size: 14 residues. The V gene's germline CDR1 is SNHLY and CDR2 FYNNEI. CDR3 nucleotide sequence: TGTGCCAGTACGACTCTTGGGAACACCGGGGAGCTGTTTTTT. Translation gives CASTTLGNTGELFF.

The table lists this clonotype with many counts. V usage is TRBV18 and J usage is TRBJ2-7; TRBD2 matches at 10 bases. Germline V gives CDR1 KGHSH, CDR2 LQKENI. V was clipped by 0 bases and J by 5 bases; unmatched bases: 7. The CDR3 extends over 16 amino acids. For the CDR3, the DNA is TGTGCCAGCTCACCACCTTGGGCTAGCGGGAGCGACGAGCAGTACTTC. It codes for CASSPPWASGSDEQYF.

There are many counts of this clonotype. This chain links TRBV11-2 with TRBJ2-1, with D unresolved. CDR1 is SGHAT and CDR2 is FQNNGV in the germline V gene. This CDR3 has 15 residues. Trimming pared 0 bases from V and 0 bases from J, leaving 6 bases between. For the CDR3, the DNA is TGTGCCAGCAGCTTAGACTCGCTCTCCTACAATGAGCAGTTCTTC. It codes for CASSLDSLSYNEQFF. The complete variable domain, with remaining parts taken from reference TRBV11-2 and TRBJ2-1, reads EAGVAQSPRYKIIEKRQSVAFWCNPISGHATLYWYQQILGQGPKLLIQFQNNGVVDDSQLPKDRFSAERLKGVDSTLKIQPAKLEDSAVYLCASSLDSLSYNEQFFGPGTRLTVL.

The CDR3 sequence: CASSYSARGVRKTEAFF. The CDR3, as DNA: TGTGCCAGCAGTTACTCGGCTAGAGGGGTCCGAAAGACTGAAGCTTTCTTT. The rearrangement links TRBV6-2 or TRBV6-3 to TRBJ1-1; TRBD1 might be the D (5 bases). Germline CDR1 reads MNHEY; CDR2 reads SVGEGT. CDR3 length: 17 residues. Trimming took off 0 bases at V and 5 bases at J, with 19 bases between the two ends.

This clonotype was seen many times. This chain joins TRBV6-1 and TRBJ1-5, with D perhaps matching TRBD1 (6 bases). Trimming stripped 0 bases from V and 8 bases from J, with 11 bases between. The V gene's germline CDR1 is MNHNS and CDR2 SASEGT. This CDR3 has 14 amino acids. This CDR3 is CASSEAGGVEPQHF. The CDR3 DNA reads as TGTGCCAGCAGTGAAGCTGGGGGCGTTGAGCCCCAGCATTTT.

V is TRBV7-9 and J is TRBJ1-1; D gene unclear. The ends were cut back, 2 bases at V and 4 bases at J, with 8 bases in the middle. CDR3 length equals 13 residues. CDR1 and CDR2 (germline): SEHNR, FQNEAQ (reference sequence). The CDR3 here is CASSLTRVTEAFF. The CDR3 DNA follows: TGTGCCAGCAGCTTAACTAGGGTCACTGAAGCTTTCTTT.

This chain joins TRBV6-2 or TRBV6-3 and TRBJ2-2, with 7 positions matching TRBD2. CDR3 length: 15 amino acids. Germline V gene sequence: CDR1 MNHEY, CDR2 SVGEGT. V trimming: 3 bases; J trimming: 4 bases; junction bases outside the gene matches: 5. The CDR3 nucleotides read TGTGCCAGCAGTTATGCGGGGGTGGTCACCGGGGAGCTGTTTTTT. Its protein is CASSYAGVVTGELFF.

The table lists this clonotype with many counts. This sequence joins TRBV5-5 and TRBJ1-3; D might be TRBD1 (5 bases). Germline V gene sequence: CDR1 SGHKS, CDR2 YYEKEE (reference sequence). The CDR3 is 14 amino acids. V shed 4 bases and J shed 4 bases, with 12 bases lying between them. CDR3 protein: CASSPGQGGNTIYF. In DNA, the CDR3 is TGTGCCAGCAGCCCCGGACAAGGGGGAAACACCATATATTTT.

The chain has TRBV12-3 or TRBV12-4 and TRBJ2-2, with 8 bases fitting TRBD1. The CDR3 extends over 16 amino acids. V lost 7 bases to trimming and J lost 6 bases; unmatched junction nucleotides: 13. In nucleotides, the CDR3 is TGTGCCAGCACCCCAGACAGGGGTTTTTTGGCCGGGGAGCTGTTTTTT. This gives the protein CASTPDRGFLAGELFF.

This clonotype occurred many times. As DNA, the CDR3 is TGTGCCAGCAGCCCGGACGCCAACGAGCAGTACTTC. As protein: CASSPDANEQYF. This chain connects TRBV3-1 to TRBJ2-7; D gene ambiguous. This CDR3 is 12 amino acids long. Trimming stripped 4 bases from V and 5 bases from J, with 9 bases between. Germline CDR1 and CDR2: LGHDT and YNNKEL (reference sequence).

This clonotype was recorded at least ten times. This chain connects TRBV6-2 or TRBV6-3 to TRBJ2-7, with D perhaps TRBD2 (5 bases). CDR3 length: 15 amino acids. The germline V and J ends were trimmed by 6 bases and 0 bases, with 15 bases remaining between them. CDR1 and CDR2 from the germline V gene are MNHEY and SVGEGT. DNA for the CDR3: TGTGCCAGCAGGCCCCAGGCGGGTCTCTCCTACGAGCAGTACTTC. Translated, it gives CASRPQAGLSYEQYF.

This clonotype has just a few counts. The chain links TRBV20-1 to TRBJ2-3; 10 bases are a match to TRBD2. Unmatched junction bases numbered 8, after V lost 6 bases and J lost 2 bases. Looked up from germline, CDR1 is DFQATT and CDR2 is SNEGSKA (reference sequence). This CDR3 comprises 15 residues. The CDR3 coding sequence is TGCAGTGCCAGTCGGACTAGCGGCCCCACAGATACGCAGTATTTT. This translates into CSASRTSGPTDTQYF.

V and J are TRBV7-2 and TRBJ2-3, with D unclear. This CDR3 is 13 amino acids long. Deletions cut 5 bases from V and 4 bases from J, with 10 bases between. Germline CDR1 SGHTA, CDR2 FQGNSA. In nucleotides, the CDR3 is TGTGCCAGCAGCGCCCGGGCGCCAGATACGCAGTATTTT. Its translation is CASSARAPDTQYF.

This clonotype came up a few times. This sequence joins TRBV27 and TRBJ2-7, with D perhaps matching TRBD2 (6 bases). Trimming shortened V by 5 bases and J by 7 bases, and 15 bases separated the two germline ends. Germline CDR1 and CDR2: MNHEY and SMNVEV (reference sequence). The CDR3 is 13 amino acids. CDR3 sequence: CASSGGKAWEQYF. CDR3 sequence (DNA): TGTGCCAGCAGTGGCGGGAAGGCGTGGGAGCAGTACTTC.

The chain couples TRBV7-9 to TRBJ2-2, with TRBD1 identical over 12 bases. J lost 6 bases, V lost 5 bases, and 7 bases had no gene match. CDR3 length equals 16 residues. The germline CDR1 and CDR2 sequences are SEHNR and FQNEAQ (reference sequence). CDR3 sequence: CASSASGTGGSGELFF. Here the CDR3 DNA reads TGTGCCAGCAGCGCATCCGGGACAGGGGGCTCCGGGGAGCTGTTTTTT.

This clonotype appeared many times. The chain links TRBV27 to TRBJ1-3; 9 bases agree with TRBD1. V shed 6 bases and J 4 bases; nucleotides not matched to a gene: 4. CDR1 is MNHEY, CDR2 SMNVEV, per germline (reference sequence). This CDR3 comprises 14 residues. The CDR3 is CASSAGTGGNTIYF. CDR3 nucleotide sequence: TGTGCCAGCAGCGCCGGGACAGGGGGAAACACCATATATTTT.

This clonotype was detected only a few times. CDR3 DNA sequence: TGTGCCAGCAGCTTACAGGGAAATAATTCACCCCTCCACTTT. Its translation is CASSLQGNNSPLHF. This chain uses TRBV7-2 with TRBJ1-6, with a weak D call TRBD1 (5 bases). Germline loops: CDR1 SGHTA, CDR2 FQGNSA. CDR3 length: 14 residues. Trimming left V 2 bases short and J 5 bases short, with 7 bases between.

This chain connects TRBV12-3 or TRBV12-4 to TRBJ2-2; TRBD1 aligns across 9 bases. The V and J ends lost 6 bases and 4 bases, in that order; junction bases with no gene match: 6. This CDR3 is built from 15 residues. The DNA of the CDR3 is TGTGCCAGCAGGACCGGGACAGGGATCACCGGGGAGCTGTTTTTT. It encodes CASRTGTGITGELFF.

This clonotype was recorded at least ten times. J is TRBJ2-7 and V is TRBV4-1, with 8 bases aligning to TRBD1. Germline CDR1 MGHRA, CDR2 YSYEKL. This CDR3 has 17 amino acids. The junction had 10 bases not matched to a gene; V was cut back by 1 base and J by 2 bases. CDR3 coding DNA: TGCGCCAGCAGCCAAGCGGACAGGGTAAAGACGGCCTACGAGCAGTACTTC. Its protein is CASSQADRVKTAYEQYF.

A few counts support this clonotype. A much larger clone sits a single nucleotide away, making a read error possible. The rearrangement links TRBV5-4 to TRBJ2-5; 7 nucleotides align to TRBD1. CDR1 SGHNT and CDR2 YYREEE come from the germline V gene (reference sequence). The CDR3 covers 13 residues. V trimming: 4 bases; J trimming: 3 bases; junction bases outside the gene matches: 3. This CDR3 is CASSPTGKETQYF. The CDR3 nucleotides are TGTGCCAGCAGCCCGACAGGGAAAGAGACCCAGTACTTC.

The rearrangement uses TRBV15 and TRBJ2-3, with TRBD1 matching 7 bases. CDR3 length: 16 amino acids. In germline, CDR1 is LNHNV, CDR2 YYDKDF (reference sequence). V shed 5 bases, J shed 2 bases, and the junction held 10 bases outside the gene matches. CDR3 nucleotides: TGTGCCACCAGCGCAACCCGACAGGGTGCCACAGATACGCAGTATTTT. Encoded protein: CATSATRQGATDTQYF.

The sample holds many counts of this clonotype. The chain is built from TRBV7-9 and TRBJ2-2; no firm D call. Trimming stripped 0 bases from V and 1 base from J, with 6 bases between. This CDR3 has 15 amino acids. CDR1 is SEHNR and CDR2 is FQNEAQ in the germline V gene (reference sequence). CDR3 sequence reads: CASSLADRNTGELFF. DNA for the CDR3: TGTGCCAGCAGCTTAGCCGACCGGAACACCGGGGAGCTGTTTTTT.

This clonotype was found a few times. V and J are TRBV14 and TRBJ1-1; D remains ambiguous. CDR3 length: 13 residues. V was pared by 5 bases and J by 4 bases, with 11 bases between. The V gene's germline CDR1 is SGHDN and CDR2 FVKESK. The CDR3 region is CASSTMYGTEAFF. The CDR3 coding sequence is TGTGCCAGCAGCACTATGTACGGCACTGAAGCTTTCTTT.